Included here is one T cell receptor (beta chain) sequence, with context. Its antigen is still unknown. No much larger clone is present one base from it, and per-base qualities are unavailable. The cohort comprised 670 or so healthy bone marrow donors. Cohort members were all nominally healthy when sampled, although unrecorded immune exposures were likely present. The donor was CMV seronegative and was included in the group of over 300 seronegative cohort members. A peripheral blood sample was collected from each donor, and TCR beta sequencing was performed on peripheral blood mononuclear cells. The Qiagen DNeasy Blood Extraction Kit was used to extract genomic DNA from the blood cell samples. This specimen belongs to a study of cytomegalovirus exposure and HLA in healthy donors (dated by TCRdb to about 2017). The study in broad terms: An earlier analysis of under 600 of the donors reported roughly 300 Gb of sequence data and roughly 110 million unique TCR beta sequences from about 200 million T cells. Roughly 300 gigabases of sequencing data and around 80 million unique TCR sequences made up an early release that covered approximately 700 HLA-typed donors. Among the approximately 400 genotyped donors, around 81% belonged to the genetic ancestry cluster associated with self-reported Caucasian donors. The aim of the study was to test whether cataloging public T cell receptors could identify signatures of past pathogen exposure. Using immunosequencing, the study profiled T cell repertoires from fewer than 850 subjects and related those repertoires to cytomegalovirus serostatus. Along with the approximately 700-subject first cohort, a separate validation cohort of about 110 different subjects was used. The study combined high-throughput TCR immunosequencing, statistical association of individual TCRs with disease status, and machine learning to predict cytomegalovirus infection status. A later analysis re-analyzed previously published TCR beta repertoires from several hundred donors and added high-resolution HLA genotyping to study TCR occurrence patterns. Rather than using new phenotypic data, the later analysis identified candidate immune exposures from TCR beta sequences and from how often those sequences occurred across donors. In an earlier analysis of 500 to 650 of the donors, high-throughput TCR beta sequencing was used to judge whether each TCR beta V gene segment behaved as functional or pseudogenic. Donor age, sex, ethnicity and CMV serostatus were collected together with the repertoire data. Genome-wide SNP genotypes for about three fifths of the roughly 670 donors were used in a later genetic analysis, which treated that subset as a discovery cohort. All discovery cohort repertoires had been generated on a single sequencing platform. HLA typing covered class I and class II loci at four-digit resolution. The number of typed donors differed by locus: 629-630 for A, B, C, DRB1 and DQB1; some 500 for DQA1; around 610 for DPA1; and around 450 for DPB1. Five DR-DQ haplotypes were treated as single units for association and clustering because of strong linkage in the cohort. Among about 400 genotyped donors of the cohort, an average of approximately 240,000 unique TCR beta nucleotide sequences was sequenced per donor, of which 15% to 20% were non-productive. Overall results and qualifications from the work: The authors suggested that the approach could potentially be extended to other disease states and immunological phenotypes. At a false discovery rate of 0.05, a later analysis linked some 17,000 TCR beta sequences to specific HLA alleles. A further reported finding was that TCR beta sequences accurately predicted the HLA-A and HLA-B alleles for most subjects in the first cohort. Most CMV-associated TCR beta chains appeared to be HLA-restricted in a later analysis, and the HLA associations seemed to be driven largely by CMV exposure. The classifier was reported to diagnose cytomegalovirus status with high specificity and sensitivity in both the original and validation cohorts. Because the 87-base-pair reads could not distinguish some IMGT-functional V segments, including TRBV6-2 and TRBV6-3, those segments were excluded. HLA typing was unavailable for some donors at each locus, so association tests used only the typed subset. In a later genetic analysis, fewer N-insertions in productive TCRs were reported among donors in an Asian-associated ancestry cluster than the 666-donor mean. Broadly in line with IMGT annotations, most TCR beta V segments showed up in productive rearrangements about 87% or about 30% of the time in an earlier analysis of 587 of the donors. For the cohort, immune exposure information was limited to CMV serostatus. The presence/absence analyses assumed that sequencing depth was roughly uniform across donors, and that assumption may not be true. Across donors, most TCR sequences were observed very rarely, whereas some public TCRs were present in many individuals. The sequencing pipeline was judged likely to have produced a cluster of highly shared sequence variants as a technical artifact. A later analysis found that TCR association rates varied across HLA loci, with DRB1 alleles showing the most associated TCRs and HLA-C alleles the fewest. Because counts were too low, more than 15 rarely observed V segments, including chromosome 9 orphons, were left out of the earlier analysis of 500 to 650 of the donors. In a later analysis, HLA-associated TCR beta chains were found to be more clonally expanded and to have lower generation probabilities than equally common non-associated chains. A total of roughly 160 TCR beta chains were listed by the study as associated with cytomegalovirus. An association between a missense DCLRE1C variant and V-gene and J-gene trimming of TCR beta chains was found in a later genetic analysis and replicated in an independent cohort. A few of the identified cytomegalovirus-associated TCR beta chains were confirmed in vitro to be specific for cytomegalovirus antigens. When HLA alleles, especially DR and DQ, strongly co-occurred, TCR associations were difficult to assign to individual alleles. In a later analysis, several top co-occurrence clusters were reported to appear linked to parvovirus B19, influenza, CMV and Epstein-Barr virus. Correlated functional status among segregating V segments might be attributable to linkage disequilibrium, but an unknown experimental factor could not be ruled out. The cohort was sequenced for TCR beta chains only, and without alpha or paired-chain data the features that could be detected were limited.

The library was produced with the immunoSEQ multiplex PCR assay. For the multiplex PCR, a mixture combining 60 forward primers for TCR Vbeta segments and 13 reverse primers for TCR Jbeta segments was used. Amplification of the CDR3 region of rearranged TCR beta genes was performed with a multiplex PCR assay on genomic DNA. The Illumina HiSeq System was used to sequence the amplified TCR beta libraries as 87-base-pair reads. In the authors' own workflow: In a later analysis, about 80 million unique TCR beta chains were counted across the roughly 670 repertoires, and approximately 11 million of these chains were shared by at least two donors. Raw reads were error-corrected and collapsed into unique sequences with a nearest-neighbor algorithm that merged closely related sequences to remove PCR and sequencing errors. To assign V, D and J gene segments, CDR3 sequences were aligned to IMGT reference sequences. For a sequence to be retained, at least a six-nucleotide match to both a V gene segment and a J gene segment was required. A rearrangement counted as productive if the CDR3 had no stop codons and remained in frame with V and J, and every other rearrangement counted as non-productive. Following IMGT convention, CDR3 was defined as the stretch from the second conserved V-encoded cysteine up to the conserved J-encoded phenylalanine. The earlier analysis of around 640 of the donors excluded sequences that lacked an unambiguous match to a single V gene segment. In an earlier analysis of 450 to 700 of the donors, V segments were called functional above 56.7% productive rearrangements and were called segregating when the between-donor standard deviation exceeded 5%. A statistical classification framework was built to diagnose cytomegalovirus status from the catalog of TCR beta chain sequences. A later analysis assigned V and J genes by comparing TCR nucleotide sequences with IMGT/GENE-DB human TR gene sequences. In a later analysis, CDR3 sequences and most-parsimonious VDJ recombination scenarios were assigned using the TCRdist pipeline. In a later analysis, every TCR beta chain was defined by the combination of its CDR3 amino acid sequence and its V-gene family, and reads without a unique V-gene family were dropped. To address suspected cross-contamination and a sequencing artifact, a later analysis removed some 620 highly shared, low-generation-probability nucleotide sequences. In a later analysis, a clonal expansion index was calculated for each public chain from normalized within-repertoire ranks of inferred template counts. In a later analysis, generation probabilities were computed using a VDJ recombination model fitted to out-of-frame rearrangements, and the results were checked against IGoR. In a later analysis, hypergeometric tests were used to score TCR-TCR, TCR-HLA and TCR-CMV co-occurrence, with a repertoire-size bias correction applied to TCR pairs. A later analysis estimated false discovery rates by permuting HLA or CMV assignments 20 times. In a later analysis, co-occurring TCRs were grouped using DBSCAN, and TCRdist sequence similarity was added for clustering within HLA-allele-positive subsets. Repertoires with fewer than 30,000 or more than 120,000 public chains were left out of co-occurrence clustering, as were about five repertoires with anomalous nucleotide sharing. The clones in this table, taken by TCRdb from immuneACCESS, are in-frame only. Not every clone is retained; where verified, under half of the shortfall comes from an unresolved V gene, and the cause of the rest is unknown. For V, J and clone size, that table is used; D and trimming come from the DNA. In this sample the table shows about 160,000 clones, about 72% of which occur a single time. The ten largest clones take up under 1.5% of the sample.

From the cysteine up to the phenylalanine, the CDR3 has a length of 15 residues. Of the read, only the CDR3 DNA is kept; its 45 bases are in frame from base 1. V and J are truncated by 6 bases and 4 bases respectively, leaving an intervening sequence of 19 bases. The germline V gene yields MNHEY for CDR1 and SVGAGI for CDR2. The sample consisted of PBMCs. The V and J genes are TRBV6-5 and TRBJ2-7; 7 matching bases give a weak D call of TRBD2. The TCR sequence derives from a man aged 55-75 years in good health and CMV-seronegative. CDR3 loop: CASSPGGGVVYEQYF. The DNA sequence follows: TGTGCCAGCAGCCCGGGGGGCGGGGTGGTGTACGAGCAGTACTTC.